The 26 T cell receptor beta chains below all came from one sample that was sequenced in a study of OX40 agonist ivuxolimab in advanced cancers. Generated by immunoSEQ multiplex PCR, the TCRdb table keeps only in-frame clones and is missing some. This sample has around 79,000 clones; 88% occur once, and the top ten carry over 4%. The sequencing here drew on CD4+ or CD8+ T cells sorted from blood, taken in a trial of the OX40 agonist ivuxolimab. The receptors come from an adult with an advanced solid tumor such as melanoma, head and neck, liver or kidney cancer.

The rearrangement uses TRBV5-1 and TRBJ2-1, with 11 bases fitting TRBD2. Trimming removed 1 base from V and 5 bases from J; junction bases left unmatched: 2. Germline V gene sequence: CDR1 SGHRS, CDR2 YFSETQ. The CDR3 is 15 amino acids. The CDR3 nucleotides are TGCGCCAGCAGCTTGACTAGCGGGGGAGACAATGAGCAGTTCTTC. This gives the protein CASSLTSGGDNEQFF.

The gene calls are TRBV11-2 and TRBJ2-1; tentatively, D is TRBD1 (5 bases). This CDR3 is 15 amino acids long. The germline V gene encodes CDR1 SGHAT and CDR2 FQNNGV. V lost 4 bases, J lost 4 bases, and 14 bases lay in between. The CDR3 sequence is CASSSQQGPYNEQFF. The CDR3 bases are TGTGCCAGCAGCTCTCAGCAGGGTCCGTACAATGAGCAGTTCTTC.

This clone was counted once. The V call is TRBV11-3, the J call TRBJ2-7, with D possibly matching TRBD2 (5 bases). V dropped 4 bases and J dropped 2 bases, with 15 bases sitting between them. CDR1 is SGHNT, CDR2 YENEEA, per germline. The CDR3 has 15 amino acids. CDR3 in amino acids: CASSSPHLGAYEQYF. Here the CDR3 DNA reads TGTGCCAGCAGCTCCCCCCACCTGGGAGCCTACGAGCAGTACTTC.

This clone is deemed large (0.1 to 1%). For the CDR3, the DNA is TGTGCCGCCGCGACAGGGTTGAGCCAGCCCCAGCATTTT. This codes for CAAATGLSQPQHF. The chain combines TRBV19 with TRBJ1-5; 7 nucleotides match TRBD1. V was pared by 11 bases and J by 7 bases, with 11 bases of the junction left unmatched. The CDR3 runs to 13 residues. CDR1 and CDR2 from the germline V gene are LNHDA and SQIVND (reference sequence).

The chain is built from TRBV27 and TRBJ2-7; D not resolved. Germline CDR1 is MNHEY and CDR2 is SMNVEV (reference sequence). V lost 5 bases and J 4 bases, leaving 12 bases between the germline ends. There are 13 residues in the CDR3. This chain's CDR3 is CASSGPWDYEQYF. DNA of the CDR3: TGTGCCAGCAGTGGGCCCTGGGATTACGAGCAGTACTTC.

The genes are TRBV27 and TRBJ2-7; possibly TRBD2 for D (6 bases). Germline V gives CDR1 MNHEY, CDR2 SMNVEV (reference sequence). This CDR3 is built from 13 residues. With 5 bases removed from V and 0 bases from J, the gap between germline ends came to 8 bases. CDR3 residues: CASSRGDSYEQYF. The CDR3 nucleotides are TGTGCCAGCAGTCGCGGGGACTCCTACGAGCAGTACTTC.

J is TRBJ2-2 and V is TRBV5-1; TRBD2 agrees at 10 bases. The germline gives CDR1 SGHRS, CDR2 YFSETQ. The trim removed 0 bases at V and 5 bases at J, leaving 16 bases unmatched. The length of the CDR3 is 20 residues. CDR3 sequence (DNA): TGCGCCAGCAGCTTGGTCGGGACACCTAGCGGGAGAGTAAAAACCGGGGAGCTGTTTTTT. Translating it yields CASSLVGTPSGRVKTGELFF.

By proportion, this clone is medium-sized. The CDR3 sequence: CASSWGGSFNYGYTF. In nucleotides, the CDR3 is TGTGCCAGTAGTTGGGGTGGATCCTTCAACTATGGCTACACCTTC. V usage is TRBV19 and J usage is TRBJ1-2; D is unresolved. CDR1 is LNHDA and CDR2 is SQIVND in the germline V gene (reference sequence). Trimming shortened V by 5 bases and J by 2 bases, and 15 bases separated the two germline ends. This CDR3 is built from 15 residues.

This clone was picked up one time. This chain connects TRBV6-5 to TRBJ1-2, with TRBD1 identical over 8 bases. Germline loops: CDR1 MNHEY, CDR2 SVGAGI. This CDR3 is 16 amino acids long. After removal of 0 bases from V and 2 bases from J, the junction contained 5 bases not matched to a gene. CDR3 amino acids: CASSYSRTGGNYGYTF. The CDR3 nucleotides read TGTGCCAGCAGTTACTCGAGAACAGGGGGAAACTATGGCTACACCTTC.

CDR3 sequence: CASSLGGGADTQYF. DNA for the CDR3: TGTGCCAGCAGTTTGGGAGGAGGGGCAGATACGCAGTATTTT. The chain couples TRBV28 to TRBJ2-3, with D perhaps matching TRBD2 (6 bases). The germline gives CDR1 MDHEN, CDR2 SYDVKM. V was cut by 3 bases and J by 4 bases, with 11 bases left in between. The CDR3 is 14 residues long.

This clone was recorded at least ten times. The chain recombines TRBV5-1 with TRBJ2-1; D remains ambiguous. V lost 4 bases to trimming and J lost 7 bases, with 15 bases between them. Looked up from germline, CDR1 is SGHRS and CDR2 is YFSETQ. This CDR3 region has 14 residues. In nucleotides, the CDR3 is TGCGCCAGCAGCCCGCTTCGGGCAGAGAATGAGCAGTTCTTC. Translated, it gives CASSPLRAENEQFF.

Turning to this clone: The identical CDR3 is also encoded by other nucleotide sequences in the sample. The J gene is TRBJ2-7, the V gene TRBV6-6; tentative D call: TRBD1 (6 bases). The ends were cut back, 6 bases at V and 7 bases at J, with 13 bases in the middle. This CDR3 has 12 residues. Germline values: CDR1 MNHNY, CDR2 SVGAGI (reference sequence). The CDR3 DNA reads as TGTGCCAGCAGCCCACAGGGTTGGGAGCAGTACTTC. Translated, it gives CASSPQGWEQYF.

In the case of this clone: A read error may account for a junction end that differs from germline. This rearrangement joins TRBV10-1 to TRBJ2-2, with D uncertain. The germline CDR1 and CDR2 sequences are WNHNN and SYGVQD (reference sequence). This CDR3 has 13 amino acids. The CDR3 reads CASSGSVSGELFF. In DNA form, the CDR3 reads TGCGCCAGTAGTGGGTCAGTCTCCGGGGAGCTGTTTTTT.

There are a few counts of this clone. CDR3: CAISEQLSNQPQHF. The DNA of the CDR3 is TGTGCCATCAGTGAACAGCTTAGCAATCAGCCCCAGCATTTT. The chain joins TRBV10-3 to TRBJ1-5; no clear D gene. The length of the CDR3 is 14 residues. The germline V gene encodes CDR1 ENHRY and CDR2 SYGVKD. Trimming removed 3 bases at V and 0 bases at J, with 6 bases between.

The chain carries TRBV18 and TRBJ2-7; TRBD2 agrees at 12 bases. Germline values: CDR1 KGHSH, CDR2 LQKENI. The CDR3 has 15 residues. The J segment lost 6 bases and the V segment lost 3 bases, leaving 6 bases of the junction unmatched. CDR3 sequence: CASSPPSGRELEQYF. CDR3 DNA: TGTGCCAGCTCACCTCCTAGCGGGAGGGAACTCGAGCAGTACTTC.

The CDR3 loop reads CASSSRAGAGTDTQYF. In DNA form, the CDR3 reads TGCGCCAGCAGCTCCCGAGCGGGAGCGGGGACAGATACGCAGTATTTT. The J gene is TRBJ2-3, the V gene TRBV5-1, with 8 bases aligning to TRBD2. V lost 3 bases, J lost 3 bases, and 9 bases stayed unmatched. Germline lookup yields CDR1 SGHRS and CDR2 YFSETQ. The CDR3 sequence is 16 residues long.

CDR3 DNA sequence: TGTGCCAGCAGCCCGCACAGGGATTCATATGGCTACACCTTC. Amino acid sequence: CASSPHRDSYGYTF. This sequence joins TRBV14 and TRBJ1-2, with a tentative D call TRBD1 (6 bases). Trimming cost V 4 bases and J 5 bases, with 14 bases left between them. CDR3 size: 14 residues. Germline V gene lookup returns CDR1 SGHDN and CDR2 FVKESK.

The chain joins TRBV10-3 to TRBJ2-5; D not resolved. The CDR3 runs to 12 residues. Germline V gene lookup returns CDR1 ENHRY and CDR2 SYGVKD. V lost 0 bases and J 5 bases, leaving 4 bases between the germline ends. CDR3 DNA: TGTGCCATCAGTGAGTCTAGCGAGACCCAGTACTTC. Translated: CAISESSETQYF.

The gene calls are TRBV27 and TRBJ1-2, with D maybe TRBD1 (5 bases). The CDR3 is made up of 16 amino acids. V gave up 0 bases and J gave up 0 bases, with 11 bases separating them. Germline values: CDR1 MNHEY, CDR2 SMNVEV (reference sequence). This CDR3 reads CASSLSGTGANYGYTF. The CDR3 DNA follows: TGTGCCAGCAGTTTATCTGGCACGGGGGCTAACTATGGCTACACCTTC.

The V gene is TRBV9, the J gene TRBJ2-7; the D gene is possibly TRBD1 (5 bases). The germline CDR1 and CDR2 sequences are SGDLS and YYNGEE. V lost 3 bases, J lost 6 bases, and 19 bases lay in between. The CDR3 contains 15 residues. CDR3 sequence: CASSATNRGKGEQYF. In DNA form, the CDR3 reads TGTGCCAGCAGCGCCACCAATAGGGGTAAGGGCGAGCAGTACTTC.

This sequence joins TRBV7-8 and TRBJ2-7; 7 bases are a match to TRBD2. J was trimmed by 1 base and V by 4 bases; bases with no gene match: 10. This CDR3 has 16 amino acids. The germline gives CDR1 SGHVS, CDR2 FQNEAQ. The CDR3 nucleotides read TGTGCCAGCAGCTCTTATGGTAGCGGGTTTTCCTACGAGCAGTACTTC. This gives the protein CASSSYGSGFSYEQYF.

The genes are TRBV7-9 and TRBJ2-1, with D maybe TRBD1 (5 bases). The CDR3 sequence is 13 residues long. The germline gives CDR1 SEHNR, CDR2 FQNEAQ (reference sequence). The V gene lost 3 bases and the J gene lost 7 bases, with 10 bases spanning the gap. CDR3 DNA: TGTGCCAGCAGCTTGGGGCCGGAAAATGAGCAGTTCTTC. Its translation: CASSLGPENEQFF.

The chain carries TRBV28 and TRBJ2-2; TRBD1 is a possible D gene (6 bases). CDR3 size: 13 residues. Trimming stripped 10 bases from V and 5 bases from J, with 14 bases between. CDR1 is MDHEN and CDR2 is SYDVKM in the germline V gene. The CDR3 here is CATRLQGTGELFF. CDR3 bases: TGTGCCACAAGATTACAGGGTACCGGGGAGCTGTTTTTT.

The chain employs TRBV7-9 and TRBJ1-1, with D possibly being TRBD1 (6 bases). The CDR3 runs to 12 residues. The V gene's germline CDR1 is SEHNR and CDR2 FQNEAQ (reference sequence). Trimming took 5 bases from V and 7 from J, leaving 11 bases between them. CDR3 loop: CASSPTGNEAFF. The CDR3 coding sequence is TGTGCCAGCAGCCCGACAGGAAATGAAGCTTTCTTT.

This clone was counted a single time. The V and J genes are TRBV9 and TRBJ2-7, with 9 positions matching TRBD2. Germline V gene sequence: CDR1 SGDLS, CDR2 YYNGEE. Trimming removed 1 base from V and 1 base from J; junction bases left unmatched: 3. The CDR3 loop spans 15 amino acids. The CDR3 reads CASSVSSGKSYEQYF. DNA for the CDR3: TGTGCCAGCAGCGTATCTAGCGGGAAATCCTACGAGCAGTACTTC.

V gene TRBV4-2 combines with J gene TRBJ2-3; TRBD1 might be the D (6 bases). V shed 0 bases and J shed 4 bases, with 17 bases lying between them. The V gene's germline CDR1 is LGHNA and CDR2 YNFKEQ. The CDR3 contains 17 residues. The CDR3 DNA is TGTGCCAGCAGCCAAGATCATTCAGGGGATGAGGCAGATACGCAGTATTTT. It specifies CASSQDHSGDEADTQYF.